The clone carrying this T cell receptor beta chain was seen only once. The antigen remains undetermined. This sample was taken from a study of T cell responses to AZD1222 COVID-19 vaccine. The germline V gene has CDR1 LNHDA and CDR2 SQIVND (reference sequence). The CDR3 consists of 13 residues. The V and J ends lost 9 bases and 0 bases respectively, with 10 bases between them. General observations from the study: The study reported that nearly half of spike-specific TCRs target unmutated variant regions. Baseline serostatus was positive in only six AZD1222 recipients.

Here immunoSEQ multiplex PCR was the method, and the copy in TCRdb shows in-frame clones only, minus some. The sample comprises approximately 140,000 clones, 85% to 95% of which are singletons, and 5.1% rests with the top ten. Sequencing used peripheral blood, obtained on day 0 of AZD1222 vaccination. The rearrangement uses TRBV19 and TRBJ2-3; D is possibly TRBD1 or TRBD2 (5 bases each). This clonotype was sampled from an adult in good health. This CDR3 is CASHRDSTDTQYF. The CDR3 DNA reads as TGTGCCAGCCATAGGGACAGCACAGATACGCAGTATTTT.